A selection of T cell receptor beta chains follows, all from one sample in a study of T cell responses to AZD1222 COVID-19 vaccine. TCRdb's copy holds only in-frame clones and misses some; the assay was immunoSEQ multiplex PCR. Here the sample spans 110,000 or so clones, approximately 88% being singletons. Here the sequenced sample was peripheral blood, taken on day 0 of MenACWY control vaccination. The receptors here all came from an adult in good health. CDR3s include the opening cysteine and the closing phenylalanine or tryptophan. D genes are given only for firm matches. The listing skips clone size in some rows; elsewhere it reads once, few, many or a size class.

v_gene: TRBV19; j_gene: TRBJ2-3; abundance: NA; len: 15; d_gene: TRBD1; CDR3aa: CASSPRDRYTDTQYF; CDR3nt: TGTGCCAGTAGTCCACGGGACAGGTACACAGATACGCAGTATTTT
v_gene: TRBV24-1; j_gene: TRBJ2-3; abundance: once; len: 16; d_gene: NA; CDR3aa: CATSDSGGGSTDTQYF; CDR3nt: TGTGCCACCAGTGATTCCGGCGGGGGCAGCACAGATACGCAGTATTTT
v_gene: TRBV28; j_gene: TRBJ1-5; abundance: NA; len: 14; d_gene: NA; CDR3aa: CASCYRDDLQPQHF; CDR3nt: TGTGCCAGCTGCTACCGGGACGATCTTCAGCCCCAGCATTTT
v_gene: TRBV19; j_gene: TRBJ2-7; abundance: NA; len: 14; d_gene: TRBD1; CDR3aa: CASRALGTGGEQYF; CDR3nt: TGTGCCAGTAGGGCGCTTGGGACAGGCGGCGAGCAGTACTTC
v_gene: TRBV28; j_gene: TRBJ1-5; abundance: NA; len: 11; d_gene: TRBD1; CDR3aa: CASGRGQPQHF; CDR3nt: TGTGCCAGCGGCAGGGGGCAGCCCCAGCATTTT
v_gene: TRBV6-5; j_gene: TRBJ1-1; abundance: NA; len: 14; d_gene: NA; CDR3aa: CASTSDRMNTEAFF; CDR3nt: TGTGCCAGCACTTCAGACAGAATGAACACTGAAGCTTTCTTT
v_gene: TRBV5-4; j_gene: TRBJ2-5; abundance: NA; len: 15; d_gene: TRBD1; CDR3aa: CASSSPGQGRETQYF; CDR3nt: TGTGCCAGCAGCTCCCCGGGACAGGGAAGAGAGACCCAGTACTTC
v_gene: TRBV7-2; j_gene: TRBJ1-2; abundance: NA; len: 15; d_gene: TRBD1; CDR3aa: CASSFRQGDVYGYTF; CDR3nt: TGTGCCAGCAGCTTCCGACAGGGGGATGTCTATGGCTACACCTTC
v_gene: TRBV29-1; j_gene: TRBJ2-3; abundance: NA; len: 13; d_gene: NA; CDR3aa: CSVASASTDTQYF; CDR3nt: TGCAGCGTTGCGTCGGCTAGCACAGATACGCAGTATTTT
v_gene: TRBV23-1; j_gene: TRBJ1-1; abundance: many; len: 15; d_gene: NA; CDR3aa: CASSQWAVVNTEAFF; CDR3nt: TGCGCCAGCAGTCAATGGGCAGTGGTTAACACTGAAGCTTTCTTT
v_gene: TRBV12-3/TRBV12-4; j_gene: TRBJ2-7; abundance: NA; len: 13; d_gene: TRBD1; CDR3aa: CASSSGQGGEQYF; CDR3nt: TGTGCCAGCAGCTCGGGACAGGGAGGCGAGCAGTACTTC
v_gene: TRBV4-3; j_gene: TRBJ2-3; abundance: NA; len: 13; d_gene: NA; CDR3aa: CASSQEGDDTQYF; CDR3nt: TGCGCCAGCAGCCAAGAGGGGGACGATACGCAGTATTTT
v_gene: TRBV29-1; j_gene: TRBJ2-2; abundance: NA; len: 17; d_gene: TRBD2; CDR3aa: CSVVSSGSYANTGELFF; CDR3nt: TGCAGCGTTGTATCTAGCGGGTCCTACGCGAACACCGGGGAGCTGTTTTTT
v_gene: TRBV4-3; j_gene: TRBJ1-1; abundance: NA; len: 15; d_gene: NA; CDR3aa: CASSQDGGRDTEAFF; CDR3nt: TGCGCCAGCAGCCAAGACGGGGGACGGGACACTGAAGCTTTCTTT
v_gene: TRBV2; j_gene: TRBJ1-5; abundance: NA; len: 16; d_gene: NA; CDR3aa: CASSEAKEGVGQPQHF; CDR3nt: TGTGCCAGCAGTGAAGCAAAGGAGGGAGTGGGCCAGCCCCAGCATTTT
v_gene: TRBV11-3; j_gene: TRBJ2-1; abundance: few; len: 14; d_gene: TRBD2; CDR3aa: CASSSGLAHNEQFF; CDR3nt: TGTGCCAGCAGCTCGGGACTAGCCCACAATGAGCAGTTCTTC
v_gene: TRBV11-1; j_gene: TRBJ2-2; abundance: NA; len: 13; d_gene: NA; CDR3aa: CASSLRGTGELFF; CDR3nt: TGTGCCAGCAGCTTAAGAGGGACCGGGGAGCTGTTTTTT
v_gene: TRBV3-1/TRBV3-2; j_gene: TRBJ2-2; abundance: many; len: 17; d_gene: NA; CDR3aa: CASSPHDWSTGTGELFF; CDR3nt: TGTGCCAGCAGCCCTCACGACTGGAGTACAGGTACCGGGGAGCTGTTTTTT
v_gene: TRBV9; j_gene: TRBJ2-2; abundance: NA; len: 14; d_gene: NA; CDR3aa: CASSVGGNTGELFF; CDR3nt: TGTGCCAGCAGCGTAGGGGGGAACACCGGGGAGCTGTTTTTT
v_gene: TRBV11-1; j_gene: TRBJ2-3; abundance: NA; len: 14; d_gene: NA; CDR3aa: CASSFEGLSDTQYF; CDR3nt: TGTGCCAGCAGCTTTGAAGGGTTATCAGATACGCAGTATTTT
v_gene: TRBV5-1; j_gene: TRBJ1-6; abundance: NA; len: 15; d_gene: NA; CDR3aa: CASSPRGGVNSPLHF; CDR3nt: TGCGCCAGCAGCCCCCGGGGCGGGGTTAATTCACCCCTCCACTTT
v_gene: TRBV18; j_gene: TRBJ2-7; abundance: NA; len: 18; d_gene: NA; CDR3aa: CASSPQVTGTQPLYEQYF; CDR3nt: TGTGCCAGCTCACCACAGGTTACAGGGACGCAACCGCTCTACGAGCAGTACTTC
v_gene: TRBV6-5; j_gene: TRBJ1-5; abundance: NA; len: 13; d_gene: NA; CDR3aa: CASRSSGTLPQHF; CDR3nt: TGTGCCAGCCGAAGCAGTGGGACCCTGCCCCAGCATTTT
v_gene: TRBV27; j_gene: TRBJ1-6; abundance: NA; len: 15; d_gene: NA; CDR3aa: CASSLDTSYNSPLHF; CDR3nt: TGTGCCAGCAGTTTAGATACATCCTATAATTCACCCCTCCACTTT
v_gene: TRBV28; j_gene: TRBJ2-7; abundance: few; len: 14; d_gene: NA; CDR3aa: CASRNRVQTYEQYF; CDR3nt: TGTGCCAGCAGGAACCGGGTCCAGACCTACGAGCAGTACTTC
v_gene: TRBV7-2; j_gene: TRBJ2-1; abundance: NA; len: 14; d_gene: NA; CDR3aa: CASSLAPGYNEQFF; CDR3nt: TGTGCCAGCAGCTTAGCCCCGGGCTACAATGAGCAGTTCTTC
v_gene: TRBV9; j_gene: TRBJ1-6; abundance: NA; len: 14; d_gene: TRBD1; CDR3aa: CASSAEQGASPLHF; CDR3nt: TGTGCCAGCAGCGCCGAACAGGGGGCTTCACCCCTCCACTTT
v_gene: TRBV30; j_gene: TRBJ2-7; abundance: once; len: 12; d_gene: NA; CDR3aa: CAWSWGFYEQYF; CDR3nt: TGTGCCTGGAGTTGGGGGTTCTACGAGCAGTACTTC
v_gene: TRBV28; j_gene: TRBJ1-6; abundance: NA; len: 14; d_gene: NA; CDR3aa: CASSRPGSVSPLHF; CDR3nt: TGTGCCAGCAGCCGTCCAGGATCAGTTTCACCCCTCCACTTT
v_gene: TRBV7-6; j_gene: TRBJ1-4; abundance: NA; len: 15; d_gene: NA; CDR3aa: CASSLALGANEKLFF; CDR3nt: TGTGCCAGCAGCTTAGCGCTCGGCGCTAATGAAAAACTGTTTTTT
v_gene: TRBV7-9; j_gene: TRBJ1-6; abundance: NA; len: 15; d_gene: TRBD1; CDR3aa: CASSHSGTGSPSLHF; CDR3nt: TGTGCCAGCAGCCATTCCGGGACAGGGAGTCCGTCCCTCCACTTT
v_gene: TRBV19; j_gene: TRBJ2-7; abundance: NA; len: 14; d_gene: NA; CDR3aa: CASSMDAVSYEQYF; CDR3nt: TGTGCCAGTAGTATGGACGCGGTCTCCTACGAGCAGTACTTC
v_gene: TRBV3-1/TRBV3-2; j_gene: TRBJ2-2; abundance: NA; len: 19; d_gene: TRBD2; CDR3aa: CASSQDSSGRSGSTGELFF; CDR3nt: TGTGCCAGCAGCCAAGATTCTAGCGGGAGGTCAGGCTCGACCGGGGAGCTGTTTTTT
v_gene: TRBV19; j_gene: TRBJ2-6; abundance: NA; len: 17; d_gene: TRBD1; CDR3aa: CASSGTGGRIGANVLTF; CDR3nt: TGTGCCAGTAGCGGGACAGGGGGCAGAATTGGGGCCAACGTCCTGACTTTC
v_gene: TRBV7-8; j_gene: TRBJ1-5; abundance: NA; len: 19; d_gene: NA; CDR3aa: CASSYRAIAPGNSNQPQHF; CDR3nt: TGTGCCAGCAGCTACCGCGCAATAGCCCCAGGGAATAGCAATCAGCCCCAGCATTTT
v_gene: TRBV5-4; j_gene: TRBJ1-1; abundance: NA; len: 13; d_gene: NA; CDR3aa: CASSRPGETEAFF; CDR3nt: TGTGCCAGCAGCCGACCAGGGGAAACTGAAGCTTTCTTT
v_gene: TRBV30; j_gene: TRBJ2-7; abundance: NA; len: 14; d_gene: TRBD2; CDR3aa: CAWSVLAGGSEQYF; CDR3nt: TGTGCCTGGAGTGTACTAGCGGGAGGTTCCGAGCAGTACTTC
v_gene: TRBV4-3; j_gene: TRBJ2-3; abundance: once; len: 19; d_gene: NA; CDR3aa: CASSQPPRDHFGGTDTQYF; CDR3nt: TGCGCCAGCAGCCAGCCCCCCCGGGACCACTTCGGGGGCACAGATACGCAGTATTTT
v_gene: TRBV28; j_gene: TRBJ1-2; abundance: NA; len: 13; d_gene: NA; CDR3aa: CASSGPAGTGYTF; CDR3nt: TGTGCCAGCAGTGGCCCGGCGGGGACGGGCTACACCTTC
v_gene: TRBV28; j_gene: TRBJ1-4; abundance: NA; len: 18; d_gene: NA; CDR3aa: CASSRFTGLLNGNEKLFF; CDR3nt: TGTGCCAGCAGTCGGTTCACAGGGCTTCTCAACGGTAATGAAAAACTGTTTTTT
v_gene: TRBV27; j_gene: TRBJ1-1; abundance: NA; len: 14; d_gene: TRBD1; CDR3aa: CASSQRQGTTEAFF; CDR3nt: TGTGCCAGCAGTCAAAGACAGGGTACTACTGAAGCTTTCTTT
v_gene: TRBV9; j_gene: TRBJ1-6; abundance: NA; len: 19; d_gene: TRBD1; CDR3aa: CASSVKQGVSSSYNSPLHF; CDR3nt: TGTGCCAGCAGCGTAAAACAGGGGGTATCGAGCTCCTATAATTCACCCCTCCACTTT